The TCR beta chain described here comes from a study of CD8 T cells in ankylosing spondylitis. This clonotype showed up many times. In TCRdb, the 5' RACE reads were re-called with MiXCR into one record per CDR3 protein. The repertoire holds under 250,000 distinct CDR3 sequences, with 7.5% to 9.5% as singletons. V was cut by 2 bases and J by 7 bases, with 12 bases left in between. CDR3 length equals 14 residues. The chain recombines TRBV12-3 or TRBV12-4 with TRBJ1-5; possible D gene TRBD1, 5 bases. Sequenced input: blood, either unsorted or a sorted T cell fraction (not recorded which). This clonotype was sampled from a female donor with ankylosing spondylitis or in good health (not recorded which). CDR3 in DNA: TGTGCCAGCAGTTTAAGGGGAGGCGGGCAGCCCCAGCATTTT. Translating it yields CASSLRGGGQPQHF.